This T cell receptor (beta chain) was recorded in a study of cytomegalovirus exposure and HLA in healthy donors. The CDR3 contains 17 residues. Germline V gene data show CDR1 as SGHRS and CDR2 as YFSETQ. Trimming left V 0 bases short and J 0 bases short, with 15 bases between. In its sample, this clone was seen once. Using immunoSEQ multiplex PCR, the repertoire was profiled, and TCRdb retains in-frame clones only, with some absent. This repertoire shows some 170,000 clones, around 96% found once; its top ten account for around 0.9%. The sample taken for sequencing was PBMCs. The chain combines TRBV5-1 with TRBJ1-1; TRBD1 is a possible D gene (5 bases). The TCR sequence derives from a woman between 18 and 30 years old in good health and CMV-seronegative. Written as DNA, the CDR3 is TGCGCCAGCAGCTTGGGGGAAGGAGGGGCCATGAACACTGAAGCTTTCTTT. Protein: CASSLGEGGAMNTEAFF.